The 32 T cell receptor beta chains below were found in one sample sequenced in a study of blood T cell repertoires in COVID-19 (dated by TCRdb to the early 2020s). The library was generated by the immunoSEQ multiplex PCR assay. TCRdb took this table from immuneACCESS and kept in-frame rearrangements with V and J called. Such tables lack part of the clones; where checked against another copy, unresolved V genes explain under half of the gap, and the rest is unexplained. This sample has a few hundred thousand clones in its table, and 84% of those were observed once. In total, the top ten clones hold roughly 3.1% of the sample. The material sequenced was PBMCs or T cells enriched from blood (not recorded which). The source is a man over 45 who had recovered from COVID-19.

This sequence joins TRBV3-1 (or the pseudogene TRBV3-2) and TRBJ2-1; D is perhaps TRBD2 (5 bases). Germline lookup yields CDR1 LGHDT and CDR2 YNNKEL (reference sequence). The CDR3 totals 14 residues. V lost 4 bases to trimming and J lost 5 bases, with 12 bases between them. In DNA form, the CDR3 reads TGTGCCAGCAGCCTTCGGACTCTCAACAATGAGCAGTTCTTC. The encoded protein is CASSLRTLNNEQFF.

The J gene is TRBJ2-1, the V gene TRBV11-2; TRBD2 matches at 10 bases. The trim removed 5 bases at V and 4 bases at J, leaving 5 bases unmatched. The CDR3 runs 15 residues. In germline, CDR1 is SGHAT, CDR2 FQNNGV. The CDR3 here is CASSRISGGYNEQFF. The CDR3 DNA reads as TGTGCCAGCAGCCGTATTAGCGGGGGGTACAATGAGCAGTTCTTC.

V gene TRBV6-5 combines with J gene TRBJ1-2; D is uncertain. Trimming stripped 10 bases from V and 3 bases from J, with 15 bases between. Per germline, CDR1 MNHEY and CDR2 SVGAGI. This CDR3 has 13 residues. CDR3 amino acids: CATSRGGYYGYTF. As DNA, the CDR3 is TGTGCCACCAGCCGGGGAGGATACTATGGCTACACCTTC.

The chain links TRBV7-2 to TRBJ2-5, with 7 bases matching TRBD1. The CDR3 is 14 amino acids. V dropped 4 bases and J dropped 4; count of bases not matched to a gene: 6. Germline assignment: CDR1 SGHTA and CDR2 FQGNSA. The CDR3, as DNA: TGTGCCAGCAGCTCGGACAGGTCGCGAGAGACCCAGTACTTC. Residues: CASSSDRSRETQYF.

V is TRBV28 and J is TRBJ2-2; 9 bases match TRBD2. The CDR3 sequence is 15 residues long. The germline gives CDR1 MDHEN, CDR2 SYDVKM. V gave up 5 bases and J gave up 4 bases; unmatched junction bases: 5. The CDR3 sequence: CASSPGTSFTGELFF. CDR3 in DNA: TGTGCCAGCAGTCCCGGGACTAGCTTCACCGGGGAGCTGTTTTTT.

This chain uses TRBV18 with TRBJ2-5; 7 bases are shared with TRBD2. CDR3 length: 12 residues. The germline V gene encodes CDR1 KGHSH and CDR2 LQKENI. With 3 bases clipped from V and 7 bases from J, the junction kept 2 bases outside the gene matches. CDR3 sequence: CASSPREGTQYF. The CDR3 DNA follows: TGTGCCAGCTCACCCAGGGAGGGGACCCAGTACTTC.

The chain combines TRBV9 with TRBJ1-3; D possibly corresponds to TRBD1 (5 bases). CDR3 length: 16 amino acids. CDR1 is SGDLS, CDR2 YYNGEE, per germline. Deletions cut 0 bases from V and 0 bases from J, with 10 bases between. CDR3 loop: CASSVGGHNSGNTIYF. CDR3 nucleotides: TGTGCCAGCAGCGTAGGTGGACATAACTCTGGAAACACCATATATTTT.

The chain links TRBV9 to TRBJ2-7, with TRBD2 matching 7 bases. The CDR3 is made up of 14 amino acids. The V segment lost 4 bases and the J segment 2 bases; nucleotides outside the gene matches: 6. Per germline, CDR1 SGDLS and CDR2 YYNGEE. CDR3 loop: CASSSGLVAYEQYF. The CDR3 DNA reads TGTGCCAGCAGCTCCGGACTAGTCGCCTACGAGCAGTACTTC.

V usage is TRBV7-9 and J usage is TRBJ2-2, with 10 positions matching TRBD2. Looked up from germline, CDR1 is SEHNR and CDR2 is FQNEAQ (reference sequence). Trimming took 1 base from V and 0 from J; bases not matched to a gene: 5. This CDR3 spans 18 amino acids. The CDR3 loop is CASSLEASGGTNTGELFF. CDR3 sequence (DNA): TGTGCCAGCAGCTTAGAGGCTAGCGGGGGTACGAACACCGGGGAGCTGTTTTTT. Based on the CDR3 plus reference TRBV7-9 and TRBJ2-2, the full variable domain is DTGVSQNPRHKITKRGQNVTFRCDPISEHNRLYWYRQTLGQGPEFLTYFQNEAQLEKSRLLSDRFSAERPKGSFSTLEIQRTEQGDSAMYLCASSLEASGGTNTGELFFGEGSRLTVL.

The rearrangement joins TRBV27 to TRBJ2-1; 11 nucleotides match TRBD2. This CDR3 has 17 amino acids. With V trimmed by 3 bases and J by 0 bases, 4 bases remained unmatched. In germline, CDR1 is MNHEY, CDR2 SMNVEV (reference sequence). DNA of the CDR3: TGTGCCAGCAGTTTTCTGACTAGCGGGGACTCCTACAATGAGCAGTTCTTC. The encoded protein is CASSFLTSGDSYNEQFF.

V gene TRBV11-3 combines with J gene TRBJ2-1; 9 nucleotides agree with TRBD1. From germline, CDR1 is SGHNT and CDR2 YENEEA. The CDR3 loop spans 18 amino acids. Unmatched junction bases numbered 8, after V lost 2 bases and J lost 0 bases. The CDR3 nucleotides read TGTGCCAGCAGCTTACTACGAGACAGGGGGAGCTCCTACAATGAGCAGTTCTTC. Protein product: CASSLLRDRGSSYNEQFF.

In its sample, this clone was seen a few times. Within the sample, other DNA sequences also encode this same CDR3. The genes are TRBV5-1 and TRBJ2-2; D is undetermined. Germline values: CDR1 SGHRS, CDR2 YFSETQ. CDR3 length equals 14 residues. Trimming took off 0 bases at V and 0 bases at J, with 3 bases between the two ends. The CDR3 region has the DNA TGCGCCAGCAGCTTGGACACGAACACCGGGGAGCTGTTTTTT. Its translation: CASSLDTNTGELFF.

The J gene is TRBJ2-3, the V gene TRBV9; TRBD2 is a possible D gene (5 bases). Trimming shortened V by 0 bases and J by 6 bases, and 17 bases separated the two germline ends. CDR3 length equals 16 residues. In germline, CDR1 is SGDLS, CDR2 YYNGEE. Here the CDR3 DNA reads TGTGCCAGCAGCGTAGCAGGTCGACTGCCGGGGGATACGCAGTATTTT. Its translation: CASSVAGRLPGDTQYF.

V usage is TRBV27 and J usage is TRBJ1-6; possible D gene TRBD1, 5 bases. The CDR3 has 14 residues. CDR1 is MNHEY, CDR2 SMNVEV, per germline (reference sequence). Trimming took 2 bases from V and 6 from J, leaving 8 bases between them. The CDR3 DNA follows: TGTGCCAGCAGTTTAGGGCAGGGTAATTCACCCCTCCACTTT. Its protein product is CASSLGQGNSPLHF.

The V and J genes are TRBV24-1 and TRBJ1-2; TRBD1 might be the D (6 bases). The length of the CDR3 is 13 residues. The germline V and J ends were trimmed by 4 bases and 7 bases, with 12 bases remaining between them. Germline V gene sequence: CDR1 KGHDR, CDR2 SFDVKD. Here the CDR3 reads CATSDLWTAGYTF. CDR3 coding DNA: TGTGCCACCAGTGACTTGTGGACAGCTGGCTACACCTTC.

The V gene is TRBV19, the J gene TRBJ2-7; 10 bases fit TRBD2. The CDR3 is 15 residues long. Germline-derived CDR1 and CDR2 are LNHDA and SQIVND (reference sequence). V was clipped by 5 bases and J by 1 base; unmatched bases: 5. CDR3 sequence: CASSQVAGGSYEQYF. The DNA for the CDR3 is TGTGCCAGTAGTCAGGTAGCGGGGGGATCCTACGAGCAGTACTTC.

Written as DNA, the CDR3 is TGCGCCAGCAGCCCACTAGCGGGAGGCCCCACAGATACGCAGTATTTT. It codes for CASSPLAGGPTDTQYF. The chain carries TRBV5-1 and TRBJ2-3, with 12 bases aligning to TRBD2. Trimming took 4 bases from V and 2 from J; bases not matched to a gene: 5. The CDR3 sequence is 16 residues long. Germline CDR1 is SGHRS and CDR2 is YFSETQ.

The chain employs TRBV5-6 and TRBJ2-5; TRBD1 is a possible D gene (6 bases). The length of the CDR3 is 12 residues. Germline loops: CDR1 SGHDT, CDR2 YYEEEE. Trimming left V 4 bases short and J 4 bases short, with 8 bases between. This CDR3 reads CASSEDRETQYF. CDR3 nucleotide sequence: TGTGCCAGCAGCGAGGACAGAGAGACCCAGTACTTC.

V gene TRBV4-2 combines with J gene TRBJ2-1, with no clear D. Trimming cost V 5 bases and J 5 bases, with 19 bases left between them. Germline lookup yields CDR1 LGHNA and CDR2 YNFKEQ. This CDR3 spans 16 amino acids. DNA of the CDR3: TGTGCCAGCAGCGCCCGCCAGGCTCGCATAGACAATGAGCAGTTCTTC. Protein sequence: CASSARQARIDNEQFF.

The V gene is TRBV5-1, the J gene TRBJ2-7; the match to TRBD2 covers 7 bases. CDR1 is SGHRS, CDR2 YFSETQ, per germline. The J segment lost 2 bases and the V segment lost 0 bases, leaving 2 bases of the junction unmatched. The CDR3 extends over 14 amino acids. This CDR3 is CASSLVGTTYEQYF. CDR3 DNA: TGCGCCAGCAGCTTGGTAGGGACTACCTACGAGCAGTACTTC.

V is TRBV10-3 and J is TRBJ2-3; D not certain. Per germline, CDR1 ENHRY and CDR2 SYGVKD. The CDR3 is made up of 12 amino acids. The ends were cut back, 6 bases at V and 0 bases at J, with 4 bases in the middle. The CDR3 here is CAIRASTDTQYF. The CDR3 nucleotides are TGTGCCATCAGAGCTAGCACAGATACGCAGTATTTT.

The V call is TRBV27, the J call TRBJ1-2; possible D gene TRBD1, 5 bases. The V end was cut by 6 bases, the J end by 3 bases, with 17 bases between. Germline V gene sequence: CDR1 MNHEY, CDR2 SMNVEV (reference sequence). CDR3 size: 15 residues. For the CDR3, the DNA is TGTGCCAGCAGCCCTGACCGTTCGGGGGACTATGGCTACACCTTC. This translates into CASSPDRSGDYGYTF.

This clone was observed once. The chain links TRBV30 to TRBJ2-5; D is ambiguous. Germline CDR1 is GTSNPN and CDR2 is SVGIG (reference sequence). The CDR3 runs to 11 residues. The V and J ends lost 1 base and 7 bases respectively, with 7 bases between them. The CDR3 protein is CAWSESWTQYF. The CDR3 DNA is TGTGCCTGGAGTGAATCTTGGACCCAGTACTTC.

This chain links TRBV7-9 with TRBJ1-4, with D uncertain. The CDR3 spans 12 residues. Trimming removed 5 bases at V and 7 bases at J, with 8 bases between. The germline gives CDR1 SEHNR, CDR2 FQNEAQ (reference sequence). The CDR3 region has the DNA TGTGCCAGCAGCCCCCGACTTGAAAAACTGTTTTTT. Encoded protein: CASSPRLEKLFF.

The chain links TRBV19 to TRBJ1-1; D is undetermined. The V end lost 6 bases, the J end lost 11 bases, and 13 bases lay between the germline ends. Germline CDR1 and CDR2: LNHDA and SQIVND (reference sequence). The length of the CDR3 is 11 residues. The CDR3 protein is CASSLGRSAFF. As DNA, the CDR3 is TGTGCCAGTAGCCTGGGCAGATCGGCTTTCTTT.

This chain joins TRBV5-8 and TRBJ2-5, with 7 nucleotides matching TRBD1. The V segment lost 0 bases and the J segment 4 bases; nucleotides outside the gene matches: 3. The CDR3 runs 14 residues. CDR1 SGHTS and CDR2 YDEGEE come from the germline V gene. CDR3 loop: CASSLGQGRETQYF. For the CDR3, the DNA is TGTGCCAGCAGCTTGGGACAGGGCCGAGAGACCCAGTACTTC.

J is TRBJ1-1 and V is TRBV19; D is unclear. V lost 2 bases and J lost 6, with 13 bases in between. This CDR3 spans 14 amino acids. CDR1 is LNHDA, CDR2 SQIVND, per germline (reference sequence). CDR3: CASSINRLPSEAFF. CDR3 DNA sequence: TGTGCCAGTAGTATAAATCGGTTGCCATCTGAAGCTTTCTTT.

This chain connects TRBV18 to TRBJ1-3; D is ambiguous. Trimming took 2 bases from V and 0 from J, leaving 11 bases between them. The CDR3 loop spans 16 amino acids. Germline loops: CDR1 KGHSH, CDR2 LQKENI. The CDR3 reads CASSPAGRNSGNTIYF. The CDR3 region has the DNA TGTGCCAGCTCACCAGCCGGTCGTAACTCTGGAAACACCATATATTTT.

This rearrangement joins TRBV12-1 to TRBJ2-5; the DNA was not used to check the table's D call, TRBD2. TRBV12-1 is classified as a pseudogene. The CDR3 has 15 residues. The CDR3 DNA reads TGTGCCAGCAGCCTGGTAAAAGCGATGAAGGAGACCCAGTACTTC. Translation: CASSLVKAMKETQYF.

This rearrangement joins TRBV29-1 to TRBJ2-2, with 8 positions matching TRBD2. This CDR3 comprises 12 residues. Germline V CDR1 and CDR2: SQVTM, ANQGSEA. V lost 3 bases and J lost 7; bases outside the gene matches: 1. CDR3 sequence: CSVEAGGGELFF. The CDR3, as DNA: TGCAGCGTTGAGGCGGGGGGCGGGGAGCTGTTTTTT.

The chain carries TRBV6-2 or TRBV6-3 and TRBJ2-1; D not certain. The CDR3 runs to 14 residues. Per germline, CDR1 MNHEY and CDR2 SVGEGT. The germline V and J ends were trimmed by 4 bases and 4 bases, with 11 bases remaining between them. The CDR3 DNA sequence: TGTGCCAGCAGTTTCAGTCAGACTTACAATGAGCAGTTCTTC. Encoded protein: CASSFSQTYNEQFF.

This clone was found once. This sample also contains other DNA sequences that code for the same CDR3. The chain combines TRBV29-1 with TRBJ2-1; TRBD2 is a possible D gene (6 bases). The germline V and J ends were trimmed by 3 bases and 4 bases, with 13 bases remaining between them. CDR3 length equals 14 residues. Germline CDR1 and CDR2: SQVTM and ANQGSEA. The CDR3 is CSVDKVAVYNEQFF. DNA for the CDR3: TGCAGCGTTGATAAGGTAGCGGTTTACAATGAGCAGTTCTTC.